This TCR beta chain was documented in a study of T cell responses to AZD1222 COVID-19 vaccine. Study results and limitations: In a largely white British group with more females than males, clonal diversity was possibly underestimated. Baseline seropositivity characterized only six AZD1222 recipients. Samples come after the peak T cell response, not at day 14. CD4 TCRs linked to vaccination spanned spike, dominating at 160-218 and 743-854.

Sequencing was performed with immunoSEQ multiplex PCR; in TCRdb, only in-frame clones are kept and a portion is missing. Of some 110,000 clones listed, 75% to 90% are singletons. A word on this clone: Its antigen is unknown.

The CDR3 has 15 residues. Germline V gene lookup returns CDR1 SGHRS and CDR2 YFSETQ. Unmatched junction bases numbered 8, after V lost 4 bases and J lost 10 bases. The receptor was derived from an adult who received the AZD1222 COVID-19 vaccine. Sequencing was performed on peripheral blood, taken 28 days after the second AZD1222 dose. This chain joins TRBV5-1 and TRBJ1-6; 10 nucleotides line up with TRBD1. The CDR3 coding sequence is TGCGCCAGCAGCATCTGGACAGGGGGTGGGTCACCCCTCCACTTT. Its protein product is CASSIWTGGGSPLHF.